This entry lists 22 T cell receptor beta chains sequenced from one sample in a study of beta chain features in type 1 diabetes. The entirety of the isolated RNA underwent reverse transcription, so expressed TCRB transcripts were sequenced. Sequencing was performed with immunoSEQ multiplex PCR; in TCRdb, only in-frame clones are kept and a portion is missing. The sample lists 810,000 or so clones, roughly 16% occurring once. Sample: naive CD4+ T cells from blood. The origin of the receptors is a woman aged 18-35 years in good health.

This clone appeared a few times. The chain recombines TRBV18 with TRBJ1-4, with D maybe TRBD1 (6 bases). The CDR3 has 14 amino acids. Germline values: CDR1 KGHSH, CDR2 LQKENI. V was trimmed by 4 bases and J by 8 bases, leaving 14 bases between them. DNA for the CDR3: TGTGCCAGCTCACTGCGACAGGAGCACGAAAAACTGTTTTTT. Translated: CASSLRQEHEKLFF.

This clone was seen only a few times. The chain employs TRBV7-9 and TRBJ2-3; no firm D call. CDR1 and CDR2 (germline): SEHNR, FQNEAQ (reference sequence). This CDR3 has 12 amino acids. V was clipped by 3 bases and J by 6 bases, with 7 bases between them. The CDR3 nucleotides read TGTGCCAGCAGCTTTCCCGACGATACGCAGTATTTT. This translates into CASSFPDDTQYF. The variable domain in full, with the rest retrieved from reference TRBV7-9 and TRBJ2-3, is DTGVSQNPRHKITKRGQNVTFRCDPISEHNRLYWYRQTLGQGPEFLTYFQNEAQLEKSRLLSDRFSAERPKGSFSTLEIQRTEQGDSAMYLCASSFPDDTQYFGPGTRLTVL.

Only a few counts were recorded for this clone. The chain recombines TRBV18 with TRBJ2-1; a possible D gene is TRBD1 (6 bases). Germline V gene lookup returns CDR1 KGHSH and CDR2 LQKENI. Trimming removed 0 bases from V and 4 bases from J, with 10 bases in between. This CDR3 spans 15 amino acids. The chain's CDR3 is CASSPPTGRYNEQFF. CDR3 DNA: TGTGCCAGCTCACCACCTACAGGGAGATACAATGAGCAGTTCTTC.

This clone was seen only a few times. CDR3 residues: CASSVTTGYGYTF. The DNA of the CDR3 is TGTGCCAGTAGTGTGACGACAGGGTACGGCTACACCTTC. This chain uses TRBV19 with TRBJ1-2; 7 nucleotides match TRBD1. CDR3 length: 13 amino acids. V gave up 5 bases and J gave up 8 bases; unmatched junction bases: 8. Per the germline V gene, CDR1 is LNHDA and CDR2 is SQIVND (reference sequence).

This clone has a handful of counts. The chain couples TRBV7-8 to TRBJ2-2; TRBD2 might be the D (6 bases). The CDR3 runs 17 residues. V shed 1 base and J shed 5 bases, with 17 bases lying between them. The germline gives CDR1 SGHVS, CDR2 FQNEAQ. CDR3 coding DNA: TGTGCCAGCAGCTTAGAGGCGGTGAGCGGGCGAACCGGGGAGCTGTTTTTT. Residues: CASSLEAVSGRTGELFF.

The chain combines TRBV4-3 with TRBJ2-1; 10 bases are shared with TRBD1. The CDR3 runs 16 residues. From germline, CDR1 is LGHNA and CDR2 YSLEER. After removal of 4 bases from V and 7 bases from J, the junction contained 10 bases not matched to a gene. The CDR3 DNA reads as TGCGCCAGCAGCCTCGGGAGAGACAGGGGGCGTAATGAGCAGTTCTTC. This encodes CASSLGRDRGRNEQFF.

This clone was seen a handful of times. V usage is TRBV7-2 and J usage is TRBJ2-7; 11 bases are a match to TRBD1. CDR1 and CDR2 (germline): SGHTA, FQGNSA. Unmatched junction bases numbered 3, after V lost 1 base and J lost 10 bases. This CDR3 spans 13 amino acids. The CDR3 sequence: CASSLVGQGDQYF. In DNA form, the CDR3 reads TGTGCCAGCAGCTTAGTGGGACAGGGGGACCAGTACTTC.

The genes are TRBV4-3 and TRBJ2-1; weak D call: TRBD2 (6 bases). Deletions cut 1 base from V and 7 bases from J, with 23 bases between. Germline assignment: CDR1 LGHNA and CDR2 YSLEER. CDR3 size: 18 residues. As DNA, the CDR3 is TGCGCCAGCAGCCAAGCCTCCCAAGTTGGGGGGTTGGGGAATGAGCAGTTCTTC. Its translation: CASSQASQVGGLGNEQFF.

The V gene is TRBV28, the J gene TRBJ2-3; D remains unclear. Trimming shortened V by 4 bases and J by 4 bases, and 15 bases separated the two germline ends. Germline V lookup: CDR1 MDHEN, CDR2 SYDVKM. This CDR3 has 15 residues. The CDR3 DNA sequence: TGTGCCAGCAGTTCTCCAGCGATGTCGGCAGATACGCAGTATTTT. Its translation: CASSSPAMSADTQYF.

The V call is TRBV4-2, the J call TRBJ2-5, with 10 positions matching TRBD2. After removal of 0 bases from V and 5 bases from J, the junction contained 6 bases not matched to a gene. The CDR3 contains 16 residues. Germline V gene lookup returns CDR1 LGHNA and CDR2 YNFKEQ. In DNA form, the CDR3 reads TGTGCCAGCAGCCAAGATCGAGGGGGACTAGCGGAGACCCAGTACTTC. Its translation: CASSQDRGGLAETQYF.

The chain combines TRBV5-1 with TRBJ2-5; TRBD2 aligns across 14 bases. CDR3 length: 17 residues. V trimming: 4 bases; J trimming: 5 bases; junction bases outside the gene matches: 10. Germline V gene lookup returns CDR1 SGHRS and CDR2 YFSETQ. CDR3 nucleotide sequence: TGCGCCAGCAGCCGTTCGGGACTAGCGGGAGCTGGTGAGACCCAGTACTTC. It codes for CASSRSGLAGAGETQYF.

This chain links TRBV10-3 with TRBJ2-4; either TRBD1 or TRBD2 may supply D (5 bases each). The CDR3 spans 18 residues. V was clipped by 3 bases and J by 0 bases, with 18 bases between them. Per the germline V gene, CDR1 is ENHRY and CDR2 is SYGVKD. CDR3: CAISDVYRDPVAKNIQYF. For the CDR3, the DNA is TGTGCCATCAGTGATGTCTACCGGGACCCCGTAGCCAAAAACATTCAGTACTTC.

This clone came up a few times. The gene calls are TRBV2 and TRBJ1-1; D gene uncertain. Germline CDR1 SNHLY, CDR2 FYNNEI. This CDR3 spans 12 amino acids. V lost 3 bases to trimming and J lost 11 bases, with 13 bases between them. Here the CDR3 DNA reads TGTGCCAGCAGTGACACGGCAGGTGAGGCTTTCTTT. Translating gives CASSDTAGEAFF.

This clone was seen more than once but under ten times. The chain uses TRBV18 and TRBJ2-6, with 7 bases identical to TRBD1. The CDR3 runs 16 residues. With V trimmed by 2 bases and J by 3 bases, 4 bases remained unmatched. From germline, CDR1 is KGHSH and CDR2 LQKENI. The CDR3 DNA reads TGTGCCAGCTCACCAGCGACAGGGAATGGGGCCAACGTCCTGACTTTC. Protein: CASSPATGNGANVLTF.

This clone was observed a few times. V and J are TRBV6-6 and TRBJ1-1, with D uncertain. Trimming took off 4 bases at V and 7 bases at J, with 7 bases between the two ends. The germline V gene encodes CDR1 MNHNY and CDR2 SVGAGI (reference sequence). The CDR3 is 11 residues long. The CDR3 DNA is TGTGCCAGCAGTTTCCGATATGAAGCTTTCTTT. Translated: CASSFRYEAFF.

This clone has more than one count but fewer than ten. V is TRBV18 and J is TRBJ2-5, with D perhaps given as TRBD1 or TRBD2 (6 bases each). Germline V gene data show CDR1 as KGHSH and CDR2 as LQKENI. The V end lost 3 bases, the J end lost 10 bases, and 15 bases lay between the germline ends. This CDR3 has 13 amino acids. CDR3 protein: CASSPGGGGGQYF. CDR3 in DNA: TGTGCCAGCTCACCCGGTGGCGGAGGGGGCCAGTACTTC.

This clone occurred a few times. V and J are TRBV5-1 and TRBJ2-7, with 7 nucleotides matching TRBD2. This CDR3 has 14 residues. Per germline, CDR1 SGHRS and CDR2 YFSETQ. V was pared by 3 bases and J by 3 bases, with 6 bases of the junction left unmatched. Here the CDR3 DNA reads TGCGCCAGCAGCTCCTCGGGAGGACGCTACGAGCAGTACTTC. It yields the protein CASSSSGGRYEQYF.

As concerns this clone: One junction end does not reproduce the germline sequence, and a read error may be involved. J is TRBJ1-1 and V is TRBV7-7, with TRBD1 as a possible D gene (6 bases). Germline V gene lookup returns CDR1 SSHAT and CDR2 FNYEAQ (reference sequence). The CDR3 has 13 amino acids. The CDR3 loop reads CASSRTANTEAFF. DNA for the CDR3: TGTGCTAGCAGCAGGACAGCTAACACTGAAGCTTTCTTT.

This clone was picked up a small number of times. The CDR3 reads CSAQVIQTQYF. In DNA form, the CDR3 reads TGCAGTGCCCAGGTTATCCAGACCCAGTACTTC. V gene TRBV20-1 combines with J gene TRBJ2-5; D is uncertain. In germline, CDR1 is DFQATT, CDR2 SNEGSKA (reference sequence). The V end lost 6 bases, the J end lost 6 bases, and 11 bases lay between the germline ends. The CDR3 covers 11 residues.

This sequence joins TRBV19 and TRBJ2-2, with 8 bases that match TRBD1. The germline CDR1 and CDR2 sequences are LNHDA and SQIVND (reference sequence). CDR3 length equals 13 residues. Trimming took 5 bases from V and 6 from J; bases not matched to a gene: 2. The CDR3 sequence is CASSDRGSGELFF. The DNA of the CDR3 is TGTGCCAGTAGTGACAGGGGTTCCGGGGAGCTGTTTTTT.

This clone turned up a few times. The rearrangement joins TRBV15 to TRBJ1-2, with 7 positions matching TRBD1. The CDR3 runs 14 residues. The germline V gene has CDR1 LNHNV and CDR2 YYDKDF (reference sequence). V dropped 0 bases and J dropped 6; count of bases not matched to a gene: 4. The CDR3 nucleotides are TGTGCCACCAGCAGAGAACAGGGACAGCATGGCTACACCTTC. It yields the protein CATSREQGQHGYTF.

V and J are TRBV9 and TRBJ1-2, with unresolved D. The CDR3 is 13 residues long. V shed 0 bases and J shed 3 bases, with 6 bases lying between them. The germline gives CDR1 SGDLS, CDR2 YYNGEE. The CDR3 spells CASSVDGYYGYTF. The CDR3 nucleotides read TGTGCCAGCAGCGTAGATGGCTACTATGGCTACACCTTC.